This T cell receptor beta chain was retrieved from a study of cytotoxic CD8 clonotypes in ibrutinib-treated CLL. Across the whole study: After a median around 12 months on treatment (6 to 36), response samples were drawn. Productive templates averaged approximately 250,000 per sample, and productive rearrangements 94,082.

Study conclusions and caveats: Starting clonality was above that of age-matched healthy donors and tracked circulating CD8+ T-cell counts. Public clonotypes, rarely seen, contracted or held steady on treatment.

Repertoires were generated with immunoSEQ multiplex PCR, while TCRdb's copy carries only in-frame clones and drops some. The profile shows approximately 330,000 clones, about 77% of them singletons. This clone was observed a single time. What it binds is unknown. CDR1 is LGHNA, CDR2 YNFKEQ, per germline. V was pared by 5 bases and J by 4 bases, with 18 bases between. The length of the CDR3 is 16 residues. The input for sequencing was PBMCs, taken before ibrutinib treatment. The chain has TRBV4-2 and TRBJ2-1; D remains ambiguous. This TCR derives from a human donor with chronic lymphocytic leukemia. CDR3 nucleotides: TGTGCCAGCAGCTCATCTCTCGCTGCTTCTTACAATGAGCAGTTCTTC. Amino acids: CASSSSLAASYNEQFF.